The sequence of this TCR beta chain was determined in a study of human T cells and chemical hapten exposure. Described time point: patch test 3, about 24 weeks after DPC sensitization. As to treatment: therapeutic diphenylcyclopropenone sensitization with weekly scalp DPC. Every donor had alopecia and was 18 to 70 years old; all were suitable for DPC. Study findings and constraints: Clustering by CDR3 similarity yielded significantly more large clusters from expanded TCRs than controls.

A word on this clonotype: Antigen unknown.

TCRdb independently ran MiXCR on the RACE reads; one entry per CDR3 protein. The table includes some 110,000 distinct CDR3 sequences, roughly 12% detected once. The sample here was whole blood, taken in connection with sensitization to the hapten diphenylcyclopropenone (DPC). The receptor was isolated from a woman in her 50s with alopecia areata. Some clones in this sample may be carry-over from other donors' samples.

CDR3 protein: CASSPRGGGTEAFF. CDR3 in DNA: TGTGCCAGCAGTCCCCGTGGAGGAGGAACTGAAGCTTTCTTT. V is TRBV28 and J is TRBJ1-1; D unresolved. The CDR3 loop spans 14 amino acids. V was pared by 5 bases and J by 5 bases, with 15 bases between. The germline V gene has CDR1 MDHEN and CDR2 SYDVKM.